The 27 T cell receptor delta chains below all came from one sample that was sequenced in a study of gamma-delta chains in newborns, infants, children. TCRdb fed the reads into CATT to redo clone calling. Here the sample spans over a thousand delta-chain clones, 7% to 9.5% being singletons. The sample was blood. The receptors here all came from a child who was a newborn, infant or young child, either healthy, febrile or measles-vaccinated (not recorded which).

This clone was observed a few times. It is likely a read error: a sequence one base away is far more abundant. Other DNA sequences in the same sample also yield this CDR3. The chain recombines TRDV2 with TRDJ1; 7 bases agree with TRDD3. Looked up from germline, CDR1 is GEAIGNYY and CDR2 is EKD. The CDR3 extends over 14 amino acids. The CDR3 region is CARDTVGDTDKLIF. In nucleotides, the CDR3 is TGTGCCCGTGACACCGTGGGGGACACTGATAAACTCATCTTT.

For this clone: A far larger clone differs by one base, so this is likely a read error. The same CDR3 also results from other DNA sequences found in this sample. As DNA, the CDR3 is TGTGCCTGCGACACCTGGGGGGCAAGCTCCTGGGACACCCGACAGATGTTTTTC. Its translation: CACDTWGASSWDTRQMFF. The chain joins TRDV2 to TRDJ3; 7 bases map to TRDD3. The CDR3 has 18 residues. Germline-derived CDR1 and CDR2 are GEAIGNYY and EKD.

By sample fraction, this clone is large (0.1 to 1%). The V and J genes are TRDV3 and TRDJ1, with 8 bases identical to TRDD3. This CDR3 region has 16 residues. Germline values: CDR1 TVYSNPD, CDR2 GDNSRS (reference sequence). J gave up 0 bases and V 2 bases, and 11 bases lay outside the gene matches. The CDR3, as DNA: TGTGCCTTTCCGTACTGGGGGGGTAAGTACACCGATAAACTCATCTTT. Translated: CAFPYWGGKYTDKLIF.

Note on this clone: TCRdb assigns this DNA the protein of a much larger clone, which departs from its translation at residue 11; this likely reflects a read error, and the protein shown comes from translating the DNA. The V gene is TRDV2, the J gene TRDJ3; TRDD3 agrees at 9 bases. This CDR3 is 18 amino acids long. Germline values: CDR1 GEAIGNYY, CDR2 EKD. The CDR3 sequence is CACDTYWGSSRDTRQMFF. The CDR3 bases are TGTGCCTGTGACACTTACTGGGGGAGCTCCCGGGACACCCGACAGATGTTTTTC.

To note about this clone: The protein that TCRdb holds for this DNA derives from a much larger clone and differs from the translated DNA at residue 3, which likely indicates a read error; the protein shown here is translated from the DNA. J is TRDJ1 and V is TRDV3; TRDD3 matches at 10 bases. The germline V gene has CDR1 TVYSNPD and CDR2 GDNSRS (reference sequence). The CDR3 contains 15 residues. The CDR3: CALSIGGGYPDKLIF. In DNA form, the CDR3 reads TGTGCCCTTAGTATAGGTGGGGGATACCCCGATAAACTCATCTTT. The entire variable domain, with the rest obtained from reference TRDV3 and TRDJ1, is as follows: CDKVTQSSPDQTVASGSEVVLLCTYDTVYSNPDLFWYRIRPDYSFQFVFYGDNSRSEGADFTQGRFSVKHILTQKAFHLVISPVRTEDSATYYCALSIGGGYPDKLIFGKGTRVTVEP.

This clone was detected a few times. TCRdb's protein, taken from a much larger clone, differs from this DNA's translation at residue 14, likely owing to a read error; the protein displayed comes from the DNA. J is TRDJ2 and V is TRDV1; 8 bases are a match to TRDD3. After removal of 1 base from V and 0 bases from J, the junction contained 16 bases not matched to a gene. Looked up from germline, CDR1 is TSWWSYY and CDR2 is QGS. The CDR3 totals 21 residues. The chain's CDR3 is CALGEPHSLYWGYSLTAQLFF. DNA for the CDR3: TGTGCTCTTGGGGAACCACATTCCTTGTACTGGGGGTACTCTTTGACAGCACAACTCTTCTTT.

A note on this clone: A far bigger clonotype differs at one base, so this is likely a read error. This CDR3 is also generated by other DNA sequences in the sample. The chain has TRDV2 and TRDJ3, with 8 nucleotides matching TRDD3. This CDR3 is built from 19 residues. Germline CDR1 and CDR2: GEAIGNYY and EKD. V lost 0 bases, J lost 0 bases, and 6 bases stayed unmatched. The chain's CDR3 is CACDTWGIRSSWDTRQMFF. CDR3 DNA sequence: TGTGCCTGTGACACCTGGGGGATCCGAAGCTCCTGGGACACCCGACAGATGTTTTTC.

A word on this clone: Given a far larger clone just one base away, this is likely a sequencing read error. Other nucleotide sequences from this sample produce the same CDR3. The chain is built from TRDV2 and TRDJ1; D possibly corresponds to TRDD3 (6 bases). The CDR3 is made up of 15 amino acids. Germline CDR1 reads GEAIGNYY; CDR2 reads EKD. The CDR3 region is CACDNGYLYTDKLIF. CDR3 nucleotides: TGTGCTTGTGACAACGGATACTTGTACACCGATAAACTCATCTTT.

This clone was counted only a few times. The V gene is TRDV2, the J gene TRDJ2, with 9 bases aligning to TRDD3. The ends lost 7 bases at V and 1 base at J; junction bases unmatched: 6. This CDR3 has 15 residues. The germline gives CDR1 GEAIGNYY, CDR2 EKD. Written as DNA, the CDR3 is TGTGCCTGCGACGCACTGGGGGATTTGACAGCACAACTCTTCTTT. It translates to CACDALGDLTAQLFF.

This clone was detected only a few times. The protein TCRdb gives is from a much larger clone and does not agree with this DNA's translation at residue 11, likely a read error; the protein shown here comes from the DNA. The chain employs TRDV2 and TRDJ3; 7 nucleotides agree with TRDD3. This CDR3 is 19 amino acids long. Germline CDR1 reads GEAIGNYY; CDR2 reads EKD. V lost 3 bases and J lost 2; bases outside the gene matches: 12. CDR3 in amino acids: CACDPLGVFRPWDTRQMFF. DNA for the CDR3: TGTGCCTGTGACCCCCTGGGGGTTTTCCGCCCCTGGGACACCCGACAGATGTTTTTC.

This clone was recorded a few times. Compared with germline, one end of the junction differs, possibly owing to a read error. J is TRDJ2 and V is TRDV2; TRDD3 matches at 10 bases. CDR1 GEAIGNYY and CDR2 EKD come from the germline V gene. The CDR3 totals 15 residues. The CDR3, as DNA: TGTGCCTGTGACATACTGGGGGATTTGACAGCACAACCCTTCTTT. Translation gives CACDILGDLTAQPFF.

Concerning this clone itself: A far larger clone is only one base removed, so a read error is likely. Other DNA sequences in the sample encode the same CDR3. The rearrangement links TRDV2 to TRDJ3; TRDD3 is a possible D gene (6 bases). The CDR3 loop spans 18 amino acids. The V end lost 1 base, the J end lost 1 base, and 13 bases lay between the germline ends. Germline assignment: CDR1 GEAIGNYY and CDR2 EKD. The CDR3 loop is CACDTGDTRSWDTRQMFF. Written as DNA, the CDR3 is TGTGCCTGTGACACGGGGGACACGCGGTCCTGGGACACCCGACAGATGTTTTTC.

As regards this clone: The amino acid sequence in TCRdb belongs to a much larger clone and departs from this DNA's translation at residue 11, likely a sequencing read error; the sequence shown is translated from the DNA. This rearrangement joins TRDV2 to TRDJ1; 9 bases match TRDD3. J gave up 2 bases and V 0 bases, and 9 bases lay outside the gene matches. CDR3 length: 17 amino acids. Per the germline V gene, CDR1 is GEAIGNYY and CDR2 is EKD. Here the CDR3 DNA reads TGTGCCTGTGACACCGTTGCTGGGGGATCCCAGACCGATAAACTCATCTTT. Translating it yields CACDTVAGGSQTDKLIF.

As to this clone: TCRdb records a much larger clone's protein for this DNA, with a difference at residue 11 that likely arises from a read error; the protein given is the translation of the DNA. The CDR3 DNA reads as TGTGCCTGTGACATACTGGGGGATACTTTGATAGCACAACTCTTCTTT. It codes for CACDILGDTLIAQLFF. The chain uses TRDV2 and TRDJ2; 12 nucleotides match TRDD3. This CDR3 has 16 residues. The germline V gene has CDR1 GEAIGNYY and CDR2 EKD.

This clone came up a few times. TCRdb assigns this DNA the protein of a much larger clone, which departs from its translation at residue 5; this likely reflects a read error, and the protein shown comes from translating the DNA. This sequence joins TRDV2 and TRDJ3; 9 nucleotides align to TRDD3. V lost 2 bases and J lost 0; bases outside the gene matches: 7. In germline, CDR1 is GEAIGNYY, CDR2 EKD. CDR3 size: 19 residues. CDR3 coding DNA: TGTGCCTGTGACAAACTGGGGGAAGAAGGCTCCTGGGACACCCGACAGATGTTTTTC. This translates into CACDKLGEEGSWDTRQMFF.

A remark on this clone: For this DNA, TCRdb reports the protein of a much larger clone, which diverges at residue 12, most likely from a read error; the protein presented here is translated directly from the DNA. The chain is built from TRDV3 and TRDJ3; 11 bases are a match to TRDD3. The CDR3 is made up of 15 amino acids. Germline V gene data show CDR1 as TVYSNPD and CDR2 as GDNSRS (reference sequence). This CDR3 reads CAFTGGYWDTRRMFF. CDR3 bases: TGTGCCTTTACTGGGGGATACTGGGACACCCGACGGATGTTTTTC.

Only a few counts were recorded for this clone. The mismatch at residue 14 between this DNA's translation and the TCRdb protein of a much larger clone likely reflects a read error; the protein shown is translated from the DNA. V usage is TRDV2 and J usage is TRDJ3; 9 bases match TRDD3. Germline CDR1 reads GEAIGNYY; CDR2 reads EKD. The CDR3 extends over 20 amino acids. CDR3 in DNA: TGTGCCTGTGACACCAGGTTCGTGCTGGGGGATGGATGGGGCACCCGACAGATGTTTTTC. Its translation: CACDTRFVLGDGWGTRQMFF.

This clone appeared a few times. The chain combines TRDV2 with TRDJ3; 7 nucleotides match TRDD3. The ends lost 0 bases at V and 4 bases at J; junction bases unmatched: 14. The CDR3 extends over 20 amino acids. CDR1 and CDR2 (germline): GEAIGNYY, EKD. In nucleotides, the CDR3 is TGTGCCTGTGACACCAGGTGCGGGAGGGGGGATGGATGGGACACCCGACAGATGTTTTTC. It encodes CACDTRCGRGDGWDTRQMFF.

This clone occurred a few times. A read error is likely here: a far larger clone is one base away. The sample has other DNA sequences that encode this CDR3 too. This chain connects TRDV2 to TRDJ3; a weak D match, TRDD3 (6 bases). The CDR3 runs to 17 residues. Trimming took off 1 base at V and 1 base at J, with 10 bases between the two ends. Germline CDR1 and CDR2: GEAIGNYY and EKD. CDR3 residues: CACDTGGYSWDTRQMFF. The DNA of the CDR3 is TGTGCCTGTGACACTGGGGGGTATTCCTGGGACACCCGACAGATGTTTTTC.

This clone was observed a handful of times. This clone may be a read error of a much larger clone one base away. V is TRDV2 and J is TRDJ3, with 7 bases matching TRDD3. V lost 0 bases and J lost 3; bases outside the gene matches: 7. This CDR3 has 18 amino acids. Per germline, CDR1 GEAIGNYY and CDR2 EKD. CDR3 in amino acids: CACDTWGRRGWDTRQMFF. The DNA of the CDR3 is TGTGCCTGTGACACCTGGGGGAGACGCGGCTGGGACACCCGACAGATGTTTTTC.

This clone was seen more than once but under ten times. TCRdb lists the protein of a much larger clone for this DNA, which differs at residue 4, so this is likely a read error; the protein given here is translated from the DNA itself. The genes are TRDV1 and TRDJ1; 8 bases match TRDD3. With V trimmed by 7 bases and J by 0 bases, 28 bases remained unmatched. The CDR3 loop spans 22 amino acids. Germline CDR1 reads TSWWSYY; CDR2 reads QGS. CDR3 DNA: TGTGCTCTTGAGGTTCCACTTCCTCGTACTGGGGGCCCTTCCCTGTACACCGATAAACTCATCTTT. Amino acid sequence: CALEVPLPRTGGPSLYTDKLIF.

Within the sample, this clone is medium-sized (0.01 to 0.1%). The chain joins TRDV3 to TRDJ1; D is possibly TRDD3 (5 bases). The length of the CDR3 is 16 residues. Deletions cut 0 bases from V and 0 bases from J, with 17 bases between. Germline assignment: CDR1 TVYSNPD and CDR2 GDNSRS (reference sequence). The CDR3 here is CAFRWWGGSYTDKLIF. In nucleotides, the CDR3 is TGTGCCTTTAGGTGGTGGGGTGGCTCGTACACCGATAAACTCATCTTT.

This clone was observed a few times. The TCRdb protein comes from a much larger clone and disagrees with this DNA's translation at residue 4, likely due to a read error; the protein given here is derived from the DNA. J is TRDJ3 and V is TRDV2; 11 bases map to TRDD3. The CDR3 consists of 17 residues. V gave up 5 bases and J gave up 2 bases; unmatched junction bases: 4. Germline V CDR1 and CDR2: GEAIGNYY, EKD. CDR3 sequence (DNA): TGTGCCTGTGTCAATGGGGGATACGCCTGGGACACCCGACAGATGTTTTTC. Translation gives CACVNGGYAWDTRQMFF.

This clone was counted between two and nine times. This likely reflects a read error, since a far larger clone is one base away. Other DNA variants within this sample encode the same CDR3. This chain connects TRDV2 to TRDJ3; TRDD3 matches at 9 bases. The CDR3 totals 17 residues. Germline V gene data show CDR1 as GEAIGNYY and CDR2 as EKD. DNA for the CDR3: TGCGCCTGTGACGTACTGGGGGACTCCTGGGACACCCGACAGATGTTTTTC. It is translated as CACDVLGDSWDTRQMFF.

This clone was detected only a few times. This is likely an artifact of a read error, given a far larger clone one base away. The sample has other DNA sequences that encode this CDR3 too. V usage is TRDV2 and J usage is TRDJ3; a weak D match, TRDD3 (6 bases). This CDR3 has 19 residues. Trimming removed 1 base from V and 0 bases from J, with 15 bases in between. Germline V gives CDR1 GEAIGNYY, CDR2 EKD. The CDR3: CACDTKRTGSSWDTRQMFF. The CDR3 DNA reads as TGTGCCTGTGACACTAAGCGTACTGGGTCCTCCTGGGACACCCGACAGATGTTTTTC.

With regard to this clone: A read error is likely here: a far larger clone is one base away. Other DNA sequences within the sample encode an identical CDR3. The chain joins TRDV2 to TRDJ3; 13 bases are shared with TRDD3. Looked up from germline, CDR1 is GEAIGNYY and CDR2 is EKD. This CDR3 comprises 19 residues. The CDR3 DNA reads TGTGCCTGTGACACGTACTGGGGGATACGCTCCTGGGACACCCGACAGATGTTCTTC. Its translation: CACDTYWGIRSWDTRQMFF.

In its sample, this clone was seen a few times. The protein recorded in TCRdb matches a much larger clone and deviates from this DNA's translation at residue 7, suggesting a read error; the protein here is obtained by translating the DNA. The rearrangement links TRDV2 to TRDJ1; 9 positions match TRDD3. With V trimmed by 3 bases and J by 1 base, 8 bases remained unmatched. The CDR3 has 16 amino acids. Looked up from germline, CDR1 is GEAIGNYY and CDR2 is EKD. CDR3 sequence (DNA): TGTGCCTGTGACGCCTTACAGGGGGATACCACCGATAAACTCATCTTT. Translating it yields CACDALQGDTTDKLIF.